This T cell receptor (beta chain) was obtained from a study of cytomegalovirus exposure and HLA in healthy donors. The donors were part of the validation cohort of roughly 110 subjects. That cohort was separate from the first cohort, which comprised 700 or so subjects. TCRdb's table, derived via immunoSEQ multiplex PCR, lists solely in-frame clones and lacks some. The profile shows around 120,000 clones, roughly 90% of them singletons. A word on this clone: Its target is unknown.

The ends lost 4 bases at V and 2 bases at J; junction bases unmatched: 9. This CDR3 spans 16 amino acids. Germline loops: CDR1 SGHTA, CDR2 FQGNSA. General observations from the study: It was confirmed in vitro that three of the CMV-associated chains were specific for CMV antigens. Rare TCR sequences predominated, though certain public TCRs were found in many donors. A subsequent analysis found that TCR clusters from the first cohort also tended to co-occur in the 120 or so validation repertoires, with about 94% of cluster scores above 0.

The chain uses TRBV7-2 and TRBJ2-7; 9 positions agree with TRBD2. This TCR was sampled from a woman under 30 in good health and CMV-seronegative. Material for sequencing was PBMCs. The CDR3 nucleotides read TGTGCCAGCAGCTCCTCATCTAGCGGGATTACCTACGAGCAGTACTTC. Translating gives CASSSSSSGITYEQYF.